Each of the 30 T cell receptor beta chains below was sequenced from the same sample in a study of blood T cell repertoires in COVID-19. Using immunoSEQ multiplex PCR, the repertoire was profiled, and TCRdb retains in-frame clones only, with some absent. The sample contains some 280,000 clones, around 86% of which appear only once. Sequenced: peripheral blood. These receptors came from a woman aged 40 to 50 who had recovered from COVID-19.

The chain has TRBV21-1 and TRBJ1-5; the D call in the table, TRBD1, was not verified against the DNA. TRBV21-1 is flagged as a pseudogene. The CDR3 runs 14 residues. The CDR3: CASIGQGSHQPQHF. The CDR3 DNA follows: TGTGCCAGCATCGGACAGGGTAGTCATCAGCCCCAGCATTTT.

In this sample, this clone turned up a few times. The V and J genes are TRBV7-9 and TRBJ2-3; a possible D gene is TRBD2 (6 bases). The CDR3 contains 15 residues. Trimming left V 5 bases short and J 3 bases short, with 15 bases between. Germline V gene lookup returns CDR1 SEHNR and CDR2 FQNEAQ (reference sequence). The CDR3 coding sequence is TGTGCCAGCAGCCTAATCGGAGGGCGAACAGATACGCAGTATTTT. This gives the protein CASSLIGGRTDTQYF.

This clone has just a few counts. The V gene is TRBV10-2, the J gene TRBJ2-7, with unresolved D. Trimming took off 9 bases at V and 2 bases at J, with 11 bases between the two ends. Germline V CDR1 and CDR2: WSHSY, SAAADI. The CDR3 has 12 residues. The CDR3 protein is CASVGQAYEQYF. CDR3 nucleotide sequence: TGCGCCAGTGTGGGCCAGGCCTACGAGCAGTACTTC.

This chain joins TRBV25-1 and TRBJ2-6; the match to TRBD2 covers 8 bases. V trimming: 2 bases; J trimming: 0 bases; junction bases outside the gene matches: 6. This CDR3 has 18 amino acids. CDR1 is MGHDK, CDR2 SYGVNS, per germline. The CDR3 bases are TGTGCCAGCAGTGAACAAGCGGGAGCCTCCTCTGGGGCCAACGTCCTGACTTTC. Its translation: CASSEQAGASSGANVLTF.

The sample holds one count of this clone. V usage is TRBV28 and J usage is TRBJ2-7; D remains ambiguous. Looked up from germline, CDR1 is MDHEN and CDR2 is SYDVKM. This CDR3 has 13 amino acids. Trimming took off 3 bases at V and 5 bases at J, with 11 bases between the two ends. The CDR3 DNA sequence: TGTGCCAGCAGTTTTCGAGCACGCGACGAGCAGTACTTC. As protein: CASSFRARDEQYF.

The chain employs TRBV10-3 and TRBJ2-5, with a possible D match to TRBD2 (6 bases). The CDR3 sequence is 14 residues long. Germline V gene sequence: CDR1 ENHRY, CDR2 SYGVKD. V was cut by 0 bases and J by 4 bases, with 9 bases left in between. This CDR3 reads CAISESLGGETQYF. The CDR3 DNA is TGTGCCATCAGTGAGTCTTTGGGAGGAGAGACCCAGTACTTC.

Of note for this clone: Mismatch with germline at one junction end may stem from a read error. This chain joins TRBV12-3 or TRBV12-4 and TRBJ1-2, with a possible D match to TRBD1 (5 bases). The CDR3 is made up of 11 amino acids. The CDR3 DNA follows: TGTGCCAGCAGTTTAGCAGGGGATTCCGCCTTC. This sequence encodes CASSLAGDSAF.

The chain is built from TRBV11-3 and TRBJ1-1, with TRBD1 identical over 9 bases. With 5 bases clipped from V and 5 bases from J, the junction kept 18 bases outside the gene matches. CDR1 is SGHNT and CDR2 is YENEEA in the germline V gene. This CDR3 contains 18 residues. The CDR3 DNA is TGTGCCAGCAGCCGTTACCCTCCGGGACAGGGTATAATTACTGAAGCTTTCTTT. Translating it yields CASSRYPPGQGIITEAFF.

This sequence joins TRBV5-1 and TRBJ1-1, with 8 bases that match TRBD1. Germline V CDR1 and CDR2: SGHRS, YFSETQ. V gave up 4 bases and J gave up 1 base; unmatched junction bases: 3. The CDR3 is 14 residues long. The CDR3 DNA reads TGCGCCAGCAGCCAACAGGGGGAGAACACTGAAGCTTTCTTT. Translated: CASSQQGENTEAFF.

This chain uses TRBV13 with TRBJ1-1; D is undetermined. CDR3 size: 14 residues. Germline loops: CDR1 PRHDT, CDR2 FYEKMQ (reference sequence). V shed 3 bases and J shed 1 base, with 9 bases lying between them. Here the CDR3 reads CASSFAGANTEAFF. The CDR3 DNA reads as TGTGCCAGCAGCTTCGCGGGTGCGAACACTGAAGCTTTCTTT.

The genes are TRBV7-3 and TRBJ2-2; 8 bases line up with TRBD2. The CDR3 loop spans 16 amino acids. Germline V gives CDR1 SGHTA, CDR2 FQGTGA. With V trimmed by 6 bases and J by 3 bases, 9 bases remained unmatched. CDR3 residues: CASSPTSVRDTGELFF. The CDR3 nucleotides read TGTGCCAGCAGTCCGACTAGCGTTCGGGACACCGGGGAGCTGTTTTTT.

The chain is built from TRBV6-1 and TRBJ2-7; TRBD1 might be the D (5 bases). Trimming shortened V by 2 bases and J by 12 bases, and 11 bases separated the two germline ends. From germline, CDR1 is MNHNS and CDR2 SASEGT. The length of the CDR3 is 11 residues. CDR3 in amino acids: CASSEWAGLYF. CDR3 nucleotides: TGTGCCAGCAGTGAATGGGCAGGGTTGTACTTC.

The CDR3: CASSTSLAGATNTGELFF. Written as DNA, the CDR3 is TGTGCCAGCAGCACCAGCCTAGCGGGAGCTACGAACACCGGGGAGCTGTTTTTT. This sequence joins TRBV7-6 and TRBJ2-2, with 10 bases lining up with TRBD2. Trimming at V came to 5 bases and at J to 0 bases, leaving 9 bases not matched to a gene. Germline CDR1 is SGHVS and CDR2 is FNYEAQ. The CDR3 length is 18 residues.

The chain combines TRBV6-1 with TRBJ2-1, with 7 bases fitting TRBD2. The germline CDR1 and CDR2 sequences are MNHNS and SASEGT. V lost 1 base and J lost 1; bases outside the gene matches: 4. This CDR3 has 16 amino acids. The CDR3 region has the DNA TGTGCCAGCAGTGAAGAAGCGGGAAATTCCTACAATGAGCAGTTCTTC. Translating gives CASSEEAGNSYNEQFF.

CDR3: CSAILNSPLHF. The CDR3 region has the DNA TGCAGTGCTATTCTGAATTCACCCCTCCACTTT. The V and J genes are TRBV20-1 and TRBJ1-6; D not resolved. Trimming shortened V by 4 bases and J by 7 bases, and 5 bases separated the two germline ends. Per the germline V gene, CDR1 is DFQATT and CDR2 is SNEGSKA (reference sequence). CDR3 length equals 11 residues.

This rearrangement joins TRBV19 to TRBJ2-2; TRBD2 might be the D (6 bases). CDR3 length: 14 residues. Germline V gives CDR1 LNHDA, CDR2 SQIVND (reference sequence). V shed 6 bases and J shed 4 bases, with 12 bases lying between them. The CDR3, as DNA: TGTGCCAGTAGGGGGGGAAAGGTCACCGGGGAGCTGTTTTTT. It yields the protein CASRGGKVTGELFF. The entire variable domain, with the rest obtained from reference TRBV19 and TRBJ2-2, is as follows: DGGITQSPKYLFRKEGQNVTLSCEQNLNHDAMYWYRQDPGQGLRLIYYSQIVNDFQKGDIAEGYSVSREKKESFPLTVTSAQKNPTAFYLCASRGGKVTGELFFGEGSRLTVL.

The gene calls are TRBV9 and TRBJ2-6; 7 bases are a match to TRBD2. The germline gives CDR1 SGDLS, CDR2 YYNGEE. V dropped 4 bases and J dropped 0; count of bases not matched to a gene: 16. The CDR3 runs to 20 residues. CDR3 coding DNA: TGTGCCAGCAGCTCCCGCCGCGTGGGGACTACAACCTCTGGGGCCAACGTCCTGACTTTC. It translates to CASSSRRVGTTTSGANVLTF.

The rearrangement links TRBV5-1 to TRBJ2-5; unclear D gene. In germline, CDR1 is SGHRS, CDR2 YFSETQ. The V end lost 4 bases, the J end lost 3 bases, and 10 bases lay between the germline ends. This CDR3 region has 13 residues. CDR3 in amino acids: CASSLSGEETQYF. DNA of the CDR3: TGCGCCAGCAGCCTCTCCGGTGAAGAGACCCAGTACTTC.

The chain employs TRBV3-1 (or the pseudogene TRBV3-2) and TRBJ2-7, with a tentative D call TRBD1 (8 bases). The CDR3 contains 14 residues. CDR1 and CDR2 from the germline V gene are LGHDT and YNNKEL (reference sequence). V was cut by 2 bases and J by 2 bases, with 10 bases left in between. Written as DNA, the CDR3 is TGTGCCAGCAGCCAAACAGGGGGGGCCTACGAGCAGTACTTC. It is translated as CASSQTGGAYEQYF.

The V call is TRBV6-5, the J call TRBJ2-7, with 7 bases identical to TRBD2. Germline V gives CDR1 MNHEY, CDR2 SVGAGI. With V trimmed by 7 bases and J by 3 bases, 6 bases remained unmatched. The CDR3 spans 13 residues. Written as DNA, the CDR3 is TGTGCCAGCAACGGGAGGTCCCTCTACGAGCAGTACTTC. It is translated as CASNGRSLYEQYF.

The chain is built from TRBV5-1 and TRBJ2-7; 7 bases line up with TRBD2. J gave up 0 bases and V 4 bases, and 16 bases lay outside the gene matches. The CDR3 totals 18 residues. Germline CDR1 SGHRS, CDR2 YFSETQ. As DNA, the CDR3 is TGCGCCAGCAGCACCCCCGGGGGTAGCGGGCGCTACTCCTACGAGCAGTACTTC. Its translation is CASSTPGGSGRYSYEQYF.

The V and J genes are TRBV3-1 (or the pseudogene TRBV3-2) and TRBJ1-2; D is unresolved. The CDR3 is made up of 14 amino acids. Germline V CDR1 and CDR2: LGHDT, YNNKEL (reference sequence). V was pared by 2 bases and J by 4 bases, with 11 bases between. The CDR3 protein is CASSQLSQVYGYTF. Written as DNA, the CDR3 is TGTGCCAGCAGCCAACTCAGCCAGGTCTATGGCTACACCTTC.

Here the CDR3 reads CASSRRGEETQYF. CDR3 nucleotides: TGTGCCAGCAGCCGGAGAGGTGAGGAGACCCAGTACTTC. The chain uses TRBV7-2 and TRBJ2-5; D unresolved. CDR1 is SGHTA and CDR2 is FQGNSA in the germline V gene. The CDR3 extends over 13 amino acids. V lost 5 bases to trimming and J lost 5 bases, with 12 bases between them.

V and J are TRBV27 and TRBJ2-3, with a tentative D call TRBD1 (5 bases). The germline V and J ends were trimmed by 6 bases and 5 bases, with 15 bases remaining between them. This CDR3 is built from 14 residues. The germline V gene encodes CDR1 MNHEY and CDR2 SMNVEV (reference sequence). The CDR3 DNA reads as TGTGCCAGCAGGCACCTAGGTAGGGGAGATACGCAGTATTTT. As protein: CASRHLGRGDTQYF.

Comments on this clone: The sample holds other DNA sequences that translate to the same CDR3. J is TRBJ2-5 and V is TRBV9; tentatively, D is TRBD1 (5 bases). The CDR3 covers 14 residues. Germline V gene data show CDR1 as SGDLS and CDR2 as YYNGEE. Trimming removed 0 bases from V and 2 bases from J, with 8 bases in between. The CDR3 here is CASSVAAGQETQYF. CDR3 coding DNA: TGTGCCAGCAGCGTAGCGGCAGGGCAAGAGACCCAGTACTTC.

For the CDR3, the DNA is TGCAGCGTCTTCGGGGGGCGCCAAGAGACCCAGTACTTC. This gives the protein CSVFGGRQETQYF. The chain combines TRBV29-1 with TRBJ2-5, with a weak D call TRBD2 (7 bases). Germline values: CDR1 SQVTM, CDR2 ANQGSEA. The CDR3 runs 13 residues. Trimming took off 6 bases at V and 1 base at J, with 12 bases between the two ends.

Note on this clone: The junction differs from germline at one of its ends, possibly a read error. The chain is built from TRBV7-9 and TRBJ2-7; TRBD2 matches 12 bases. The CDR3 has 11 amino acids. CDR1 is SEHNR and CDR2 is FQNEAQ in the germline V gene (reference sequence). The CDR3 bases are TGTGCCAGCAGCGGAACTAGCGGGAGGTCCTTC. This gives the protein CASSGTSGRSF.

The rearrangement links TRBV27 to TRBJ2-1; TRBD2 matches 10 bases. The germline V gene encodes CDR1 MNHEY and CDR2 SMNVEV (reference sequence). The CDR3 is 16 residues long. The V gene end was trimmed by 5 bases and the J gene end by 5 bases; junction bases not matched to a gene: 9. CDR3 residues: CASSASSGSSHNEQFF. For the CDR3, the DNA is TGTGCCAGCAGTGCGTCTAGCGGGAGTTCGCACAATGAGCAGTTCTTC.

The chain employs TRBV10-1 and TRBJ2-1; D ambiguous. CDR1 WNHNN and CDR2 SYGVQD come from the germline V gene (reference sequence). This CDR3 is built from 15 residues. Trimming removed 2 bases from V and 8 bases from J, with 16 bases in between. The CDR3: CASSEVSRVLDEQFF. DNA of the CDR3: TGCGCCAGCAGTGAGGTGAGTCGGGTTTTAGATGAGCAGTTCTTC.

The J gene is TRBJ1-6, the V gene TRBV5-5, with a weak D call TRBD1 (6 bases). This CDR3 region has 12 residues. Trimming removed 4 bases at V and 11 bases at J, with 10 bases between. Germline V gene data show CDR1 as SGHKS and CDR2 as YYEKEE (reference sequence). CDR3 protein: CASSPTGPPLHF. In DNA, the CDR3 is TGTGCCAGCAGCCCCACAGGGCCACCCCTCCACTTT.